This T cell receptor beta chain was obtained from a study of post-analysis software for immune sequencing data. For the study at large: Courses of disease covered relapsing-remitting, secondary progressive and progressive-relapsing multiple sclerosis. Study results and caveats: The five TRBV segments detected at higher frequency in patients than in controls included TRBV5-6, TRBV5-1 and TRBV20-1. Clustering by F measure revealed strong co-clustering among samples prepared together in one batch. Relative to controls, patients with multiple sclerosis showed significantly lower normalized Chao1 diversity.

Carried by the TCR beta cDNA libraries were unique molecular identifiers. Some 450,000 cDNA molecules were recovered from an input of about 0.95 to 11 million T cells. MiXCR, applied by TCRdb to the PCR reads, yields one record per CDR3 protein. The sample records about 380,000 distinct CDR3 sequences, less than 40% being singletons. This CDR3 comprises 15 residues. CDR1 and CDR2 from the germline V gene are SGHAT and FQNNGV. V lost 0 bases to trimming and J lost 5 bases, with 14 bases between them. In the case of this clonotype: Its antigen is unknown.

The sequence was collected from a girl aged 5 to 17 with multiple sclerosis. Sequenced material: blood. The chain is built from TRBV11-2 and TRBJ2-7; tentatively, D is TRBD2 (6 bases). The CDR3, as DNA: TGTGCCAGCAGCTTAGATGTACTAGCCTCGAACGAGCAGTACTTC. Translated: CASSLDVLASNEQYF.